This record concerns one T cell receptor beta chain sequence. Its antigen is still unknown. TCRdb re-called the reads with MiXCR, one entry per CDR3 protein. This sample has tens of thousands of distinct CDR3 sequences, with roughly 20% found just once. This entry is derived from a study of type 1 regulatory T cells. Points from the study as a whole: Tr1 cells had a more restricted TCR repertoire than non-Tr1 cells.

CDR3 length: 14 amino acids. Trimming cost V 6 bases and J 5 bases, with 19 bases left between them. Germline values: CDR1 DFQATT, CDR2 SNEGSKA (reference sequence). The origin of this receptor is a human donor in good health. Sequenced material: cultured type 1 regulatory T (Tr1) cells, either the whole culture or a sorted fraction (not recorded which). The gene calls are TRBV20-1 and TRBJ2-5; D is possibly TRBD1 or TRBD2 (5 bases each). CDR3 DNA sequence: TGCAGTGCCCAAGCGGACACCTTATGGGAGACCCAGTACTTC. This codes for CSAQADTLWETQYF.